This T cell receptor (beta chain) stems from a study of spatial heterogeneity in lung cancer. The CDR3 extends over 15 amino acids. With 4 bases clipped from V and 3 bases from J, the junction kept 5 bases outside the gene matches. TCRdb independently ran MiXCR on the 5' RACE reads; one entry per CDR3 protein. The sample comprises around 48,000 distinct CDR3 sequences, roughly 5% of which are singletons, and around 10% rests with the top ten. Time point: sample taken at primary tumor resection. Extraction of whole RNA from tumor, nontumor lung or frozen PBMC preceded unsorted sequencing. This clonotype was detected a few times.

The chain recombines TRBV12-3 or TRBV12-4 with TRBJ2-4; 8 nucleotides agree with TRBD2. The source of this sequence is a male donor with early-stage non-small cell lung cancer. The sample consisted of PBMCs, taken at surgery. The CDR3 DNA follows: TGTGCCAGCAGTTCAAGCGGGAGCGGCAAAAACATTCAGTACTTC. This sequence encodes CASSSSGSGKNIQYF.